This TCR beta chain derives from a study of OX40 agonist ivuxolimab in advanced cancers. Looking at the study overall: Those enrolled were 82.7% male, with a mean age of roughly 60 years and ages from roughly 20 to 90. Prior anti-PD-1, anti-PD-L1 or anti-CTLA-4 therapy was allowed; around 43% had some.

The germline V gene has CDR1 SGHNT and CDR2 YYREEE (reference sequence). There are 14 residues in the CDR3. Trimming cost V 4 bases and J 3 bases, with 13 bases left between them. Data came from immunoSEQ multiplex PCR; TCRdb stores just in-frame clones and leaves some out. The sample records approximately 50,000 clones, 80% being singletons. Whole-study results and caveats: Among T cells, CD8+ cells averaged more expanded clones than CD4+ cells.

A note on this clone: Its target is not known.

V usage is TRBV5-4 and J usage is TRBJ1-1, with TRBD1 as a possible D gene (5 bases). The material was CD4+ or CD8+ T cells sorted from blood, obtained in a trial of the OX40 agonist ivuxolimab. The clonotype was recovered from an adult with an advanced solid tumor such as melanoma, head and neck, liver or kidney cancer. This CDR3 is CASSIPGTDTEAFF. CDR3 bases: TGTGCCAGCAGCATCCCCGGGACGGACACTGAAGCTTTCTTT.